Presented here are 25 T cell receptor beta chains from one specimen sequenced in a study of OX40 agonist ivuxolimab in advanced cancers. Assay: immunoSEQ multiplex PCR; the TCRdb copy retains only in-frame clones and omits some. The data hold about 73,000 clones, with about 85% observed a single time. Sample: CD4+ or CD8+ T cells sorted from blood, taken in a trial of the OX40 agonist ivuxolimab. The receptor source for this set is an adult with an advanced solid tumor such as melanoma, head and neck, liver or kidney cancer.

The chain carries TRBV5-1 and TRBJ2-7; 8 positions agree with TRBD1. In germline, CDR1 is SGHRS, CDR2 YFSETQ. V dropped 4 bases and J dropped 2; count of bases not matched to a gene: 11. The CDR3 loop spans 16 amino acids. The CDR3 spells CASSRTGGQDPYEQYF. Written as DNA, the CDR3 is TGCGCCAGCAGCCGAACTGGGGGACAGGATCCCTACGAGCAGTACTTC.

The genes are TRBV25-1 and TRBJ1-6; no firm D call. V was pared by 2 bases and J by 8 bases, with 16 bases between. CDR1 and CDR2 (germline): MGHDK, SYGVNS. The CDR3 contains 16 residues. In nucleotides, the CDR3 is TGTGCCAGCAGTGAAGGGTACAGTGTCGGGGATTCACCCCTCCACTTT. Its translation is CASSEGYSVGDSPLHF.

This chain uses TRBV4-2 with TRBJ2-1; the match to TRBD1 covers 7 bases. CDR1 LGHNA and CDR2 YNFKEQ come from the germline V gene. Trimming took 0 bases from V and 0 from J; bases not matched to a gene: 5. The CDR3 is 17 amino acids. The CDR3 spells CASSQDPDRASYNEQFF. DNA of the CDR3: TGTGCCAGCAGCCAAGATCCCGACAGGGCCTCCTACAATGAGCAGTTCTTC.

In DNA form, the CDR3 reads TGTGCCAGCAGTGCGGGGGGAAGGTTGTCAGATACGCAGTATTTT. Translation: CASSAGGRLSDTQYF. The chain combines TRBV6-5 with TRBJ2-3; 8 bases align to TRBD2. There are 15 residues in the CDR3. J gave up 4 bases and V 5 bases, and 8 bases lay outside the gene matches. CDR1 MNHEY and CDR2 SVGAGI come from the germline V gene.

This chain uses TRBV7-9 with TRBJ2-3; D perhaps matches TRBD1 (6 bases). The CDR3 sequence is 19 residues long. Germline V gene data show CDR1 as SEHNR and CDR2 as FQNEAQ (reference sequence). The germline V and J ends were trimmed by 0 bases and 4 bases, with 23 bases remaining between them. The CDR3 protein is CASSLASGASGWESDTQYF. As DNA, the CDR3 is TGTGCCAGCAGCTTAGCGTCAGGGGCGTCAGGGTGGGAGTCAGATACGCAGTATTTT.

The chain employs TRBV7-9 and TRBJ2-6; D uncertain. This CDR3 region has 16 residues. V was trimmed by 1 base and J by 1 base, leaving 8 bases between them. Germline loops: CDR1 SEHNR, CDR2 FQNEAQ (reference sequence). The CDR3 loop is CASSLVGLSGANVLTF. The CDR3, as DNA: TGTGCCAGCAGCTTAGTTGGCCTTTCTGGGGCCAACGTCCTGACTTTC. Looking up the rest from reference TRBV7-9 and TRBJ2-6 gives the full variable domain: DTGVSQNPRHKITKRGQNVTFRCDPISEHNRLYWYRQTLGQGPEFLTYFQNEAQLEKSRLLSDRFSAERPKGSFSTLEIQRTEQGDSAMYLCASSLVGLSGANVLTFGAGSRLTVL.

This clone has just one count. V gene TRBV7-3 combines with J gene TRBJ2-2, with 9 positions matching TRBD2. With V trimmed by 7 bases and J by 0 bases, 9 bases remained unmatched. The CDR3 has 17 residues. Germline V gene lookup returns CDR1 SGHTA and CDR2 FQGTGA. The CDR3 bases are TGTGCCAGCACCCCCGGGCTAGCGGGGACGAACACCGGGGAGCTGTTTTTT. It translates to CASTPGLAGTNTGELFF.

CDR3 in DNA: TGTGCCAGCAGCTTATACAGGGCACCCACTGAAGCTTTCTTT. Translation gives CASSLYRAPTEAFF. The chain links TRBV7-9 to TRBJ1-1; D is perhaps TRBD1 (6 bases). There are 14 residues in the CDR3. The ends were cut back, 2 bases at V and 4 bases at J, with 11 bases in the middle. CDR1 is SEHNR, CDR2 FQNEAQ, per germline (reference sequence).

This clone was counted only a few times. The genes are TRBV18 and TRBJ2-2, with 7 bases aligning to TRBD1. V was pared by 5 bases and J by 4 bases, with 1 base of the junction left unmatched. The CDR3 sequence is 13 residues long. Germline V gene data show CDR1 as KGHSH and CDR2 as LQKENI. The CDR3 loop is CASSWTGTGELFF. The DNA for the CDR3 is TGTGCCAGCTCATGGACAGGCACCGGGGAGCTGTTTTTT.

V is TRBV5-6 and J is TRBJ2-2; the D is unclear. CDR1 is SGHDT and CDR2 is YYEEEE in the germline V gene. The CDR3 runs to 15 residues. V was pared by 1 base and J by 0 bases, with 7 bases between. CDR3 sequence: CASSLPQTNTGELFF. DNA for the CDR3: TGTGCCAGCAGCTTGCCCCAGACGAACACCGGGGAGCTGTTTTTT.

This clone was found a few times. The gene calls are TRBV28 and TRBJ1-2; D is perhaps TRBD1 (6 bases). CDR3 length equals 16 residues. Germline CDR1 and CDR2: MDHEN and SYDVKM. The V gene lost 4 bases and the J gene lost 4 bases, with 19 bases spanning the gap. The CDR3 loop is CASSYGPWGAGYGYTF. In nucleotides, the CDR3 is TGTGCCAGCAGTTACGGACCCTGGGGGGCTGGCTATGGCTACACCTTC.

The chain uses TRBV7-3 and TRBJ1-3, with 9 bases matching TRBD1. The CDR3 length is 17 residues. V trimming: 4 bases; J trimming: 3 bases; junction bases outside the gene matches: 10. The germline V gene has CDR1 SGHTA and CDR2 FQGTGA. The CDR3 loop reads CASSSRGQGVGGNTIYF. The CDR3 DNA sequence: TGTGCCAGCAGCTCAAGGGGACAGGGAGTCGGTGGAAACACCATATATTTT.

The chain couples TRBV7-3 to TRBJ1-4, with D hard to call. V lost 2 bases, J lost 1 base, and 14 bases lay in between. Germline V gene sequence: CDR1 SGHTA, CDR2 FQGTGA. The CDR3 loop spans 17 amino acids. The CDR3 sequence: CASSLAGSVRTNEKLFF. CDR3 coding DNA: TGTGCCAGCAGCTTAGCGGGGTCAGTGAGAACTAATGAAAAACTGTTTTTT. Full variable domain (outside the CDR3, taken from reference TRBV7-3 and TRBJ1-4): GAGVSQTPSNKVTEKGKYVELRCDPISGHTALYWYRQSLGQGPEFLIYFQGTGAADDSGLPNDRFFAVRPEGSVSTLKIQRTERGDSAVYLCASSLAGSVRTNEKLFFGSGTQLSVL.

The chain combines TRBV9 with TRBJ2-7; maybe TRBD1 (6 bases). CDR3 length: 15 amino acids. Per the germline V gene, CDR1 is SGDLS and CDR2 is YYNGEE. V lost 0 bases to trimming and J lost 4 bases, with 14 bases between them. For the CDR3, the DNA is TGTGCCAGCAGCGTAGATCCAGGACAGACATACGAGCAGTACTTC. Residues: CASSVDPGQTYEQYF.

This chain joins TRBV6-1 and TRBJ1-6, with 8 bases that match TRBD1. The V and J ends lost 4 bases and 8 bases, in that order; junction bases with no gene match: 10. CDR1 is MNHNS and CDR2 is SASEGT in the germline V gene. The CDR3 has 16 residues. The CDR3 coding sequence is TGTGCCAGCAGTGCCCGACAGGGGCGTCGGGATTCACCCCTCCACTTT. It encodes CASSARQGRRDSPLHF.

V and J are TRBV9 and TRBJ2-7; D perhaps matches TRBD1 (6 bases). Germline V gene lookup returns CDR1 SGDLS and CDR2 YYNGEE. CDR3 size: 14 residues. Trimming stripped 4 bases from V and 3 bases from J, with 14 bases between. The CDR3 region has the DNA TGTGCCAGCAGCCTCAACTCCAGGGGCTACGAGCAGTACTTC. Amino acid sequence: CASSLNSRGYEQYF.

For the CDR3, the DNA is TGTGCCAGTAGTAGGAGACAGGCTATGATGGCGGAGACCCAGTACTTC. Residues: CASSRRQAMMAETQYF. The V call is TRBV19, the J call TRBJ2-5, with D possibly TRBD1 on 6 matching bases. CDR3 size: 16 residues. CDR1 is LNHDA, CDR2 SQIVND, per germline (reference sequence). The ends were cut back, 4 bases at V and 5 bases at J, with 20 bases in the middle.

The genes are TRBV6-1 and TRBJ2-1; 10 positions match TRBD2. With V trimmed by 0 bases and J by 4 bases, 0 bases remained unmatched. The CDR3 covers 15 residues. In germline, CDR1 is MNHNS, CDR2 SASEGT. CDR3 sequence reads: CASSEALAGYNEQFF. In nucleotides, the CDR3 is TGTGCCAGCAGTGAAGCACTAGCGGGATACAATGAGCAGTTCTTC.

The chain combines TRBV19 with TRBJ1-2, with a weak D call TRBD1 (6 bases). The CDR3 runs to 13 residues. Germline V gives CDR1 LNHDA, CDR2 SQIVND (reference sequence). V was trimmed by 7 bases and J by 8 bases, leaving 17 bases between them. CDR3 loop: CASTNVGARGYTF. The CDR3 coding sequence is TGTGCCAGTACTAACGTGGGGGCGCGAGGCTACACCTTC. The variable domain in full, with the rest retrieved from reference TRBV19 and TRBJ1-2, is DGGITQSPKYLFRKEGQNVTLSCEQNLNHDAMYWYRQDPGQGLRLIYYSQIVNDFQKGDIAEGYSVSREKKESFPLTVTSAQKNPTAFYLCASTNVGARGYTFGSGTRLTVV.

This chain links TRBV7-2 with TRBJ2-7; TRBD2 matches 11 bases. Germline-derived CDR1 and CDR2 are SGHTA and FQGNSA. V was clipped by 3 bases and J by 4 bases; unmatched bases: 5. This CDR3 has 15 residues. The CDR3 region has the DNA TGTGCCAGCAGCTTTTTAGCGGGGGGGCCGTACGAGCAGTACTTC. Encoded protein: CASSFLAGGPYEQYF.

The J gene is TRBJ1-6, the V gene TRBV4-3; D unresolved. CDR1 and CDR2 (germline): LGHNA, YSLEER. The CDR3 sequence is 14 residues long. With 0 bases removed from V and 10 bases from J, the gap between germline ends came to 10 bases. The CDR3 loop is CASSQDGTGSPLHF. The CDR3 region has the DNA TGCGCCAGCAGCCAAGATGGTACGGGCTCACCCCTCCACTTT.

The V call is TRBV19, the J call TRBJ1-1; D unclear. V was trimmed by 5 bases and J by 5 bases, leaving 21 bases between them. Germline V gene data show CDR1 as LNHDA and CDR2 as SQIVND (reference sequence). The CDR3 is made up of 16 amino acids. The CDR3 loop reads CASSSSGLFARTEAFF. The CDR3 bases are TGTGCCAGTAGTTCATCGGGCCTTTTCGCAAGGACTGAAGCTTTCTTT.

The chain recombines TRBV25-1 with TRBJ2-5; D remains unclear. This CDR3 contains 16 residues. V lost 4 bases to trimming and J lost 2 bases, with 17 bases between them. Per the germline V gene, CDR1 is MGHDK and CDR2 is SYGVNS. The CDR3 protein is CASSVRGGWPQETQYF. The CDR3 bases are TGTGCCAGCAGTGTTCGCGGCGGATGGCCGCAAGAGACCCAGTACTTC.

The CDR3 DNA reads as TGTGCCAGCAGCCTCCATGCACGGGGGGGCCTTTACGAGCAGTACTTC. This gives the protein CASSLHARGGLYEQYF. J is TRBJ2-7 and V is TRBV7-2, with 8 bases fitting TRBD2. J gave up 4 bases and V 5 bases, and 13 bases lay outside the gene matches. CDR1 SGHTA and CDR2 FQGNSA come from the germline V gene. This CDR3 is built from 16 residues. Together with reference TRBV7-2 and TRBJ2-7, the CDR3 gives the full variable domain: GAGVSQSPSNKVTEKGKDVELRCDPISGHTALYWYRQSLGQGLEFLIYFQGNSAPDKSGLPSDRFSAERTGGSVSTLTIQRTQQEDSAVYLCASSLHARGGLYEQYFGPGTRLTVT.

The rearrangement joins TRBV7-6 to TRBJ2-5; D perhaps matches TRBD1 (5 bases). V was cut by 5 bases and J by 2 bases, with 9 bases left in between. Per germline, CDR1 SGHVS and CDR2 FNYEAQ. This CDR3 comprises 13 residues. The CDR3 coding sequence is TGTGCCAGCAGCCAGGGCCTTCAAGAGACCCAGTACTTC. This translates into CASSQGLQETQYF.